These T cell receptor beta chains were read from a single sample in a study of blood T cell repertoires in COVID-19. Generated by immunoSEQ multiplex PCR, the TCRdb table keeps only in-frame clones and is missing some. The sample lists some 80,000 clones; around 84% were seen once. Input material: peripheral blood. These receptors were obtained from a woman in her seventies with acute or convalescent COVID-19. Each CDR3 is given with its conserved first and last residue. A D gene is named only where the DNA matches it firmly. Clone size is not always given. Where it is, it says once, few, many or a class for expanded clones.

-	TRBV19	-	TRBJ2-3	CASSISSGTDTQYF	TGTGCCAGTAGTATCTCTTCCGGTACAGATACGCAGTATTTT
TRBD1	TRBV15	-	TRBJ2-7	CATSRDRGYEQYF	TGTGCCACCAGCAGGGACAGGGGCTACGAGCAGTACTTC
-	TRBV19	-	TRBJ1-2	CASSIRRLRAF	TGTGCCAGTAGTATACGGAGGCTTCGGGCCTTC
TRBD2	TRBV5-1	-	TRBJ2-5	CASSLVTSGATQYF	TGCGCCAGCAGCTTGGTTACTAGCGGGGCGACCCAGTACTTC
-	TRBV5-1	-	TRBJ2-3	CASSPDSAMGTDTQYF	TGCGCCAGCAGCCCGGATAGCGCCATGGGCACAGATACGCAGTATTTT
TRBD2	TRBV5-1	-	TRBJ2-1	CASIGTSGSTDEQFF	TGCGCCAGCATCGGGACTAGCGGGAGTACTGATGAGCAGTTCTTC
TRBD1	TRBV29-1	-	TRBJ2-5	CSVAGQGKETQYF	TGCAGCGTGGCCGGACAGGGGAAAGAGACCCAGTACTTC
TRBD2	TRBV15	-	TRBJ2-7	CATSIHNRAGAARYEQYF	TGTGCCACCAGCATCCATAATAGGGCGGGAGCCGCCCGGTACGAGCAGTACTTC
TRBD2	TRBV19	once	TRBJ2-1	CASSRGRLAGDNEQFF	TGTGCCAGTAGTAGAGGCAGACTAGCGGGAGACAATGAGCAGTTCTTC
-	TRBV29-1	-	TRBJ2-1	CSVRTSIYEQFF	TGCAGCGTGAGAACTAGTATCTATGAGCAGTTCTTC
TRBD2	TRBV10-3	-	TRBJ2-7	CAISAGASGILAQYF	TGTGCCATCAGTGCGGGGGCTAGCGGGATTCTCGCGCAGTACTTC
-	TRBV2	-	TRBJ1-1	CASSNRIMNTEAFF	TGTGCCAGCAGTAACAGGATTATGAACACTGAAGCTTTCTTT